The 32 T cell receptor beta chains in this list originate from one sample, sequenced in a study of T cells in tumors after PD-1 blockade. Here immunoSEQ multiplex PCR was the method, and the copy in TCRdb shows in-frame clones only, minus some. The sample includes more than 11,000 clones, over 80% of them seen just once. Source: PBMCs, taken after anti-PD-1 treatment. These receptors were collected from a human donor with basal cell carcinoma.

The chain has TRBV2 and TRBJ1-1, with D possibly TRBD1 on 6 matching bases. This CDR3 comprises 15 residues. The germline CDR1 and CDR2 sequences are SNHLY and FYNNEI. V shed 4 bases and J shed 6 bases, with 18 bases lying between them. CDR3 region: CASSVKGGAGAEAFF. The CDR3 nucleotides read TGTGCCAGCAGTGTAAAGGGGGGGGCTGGGGCTGAAGCTTTCTTT.

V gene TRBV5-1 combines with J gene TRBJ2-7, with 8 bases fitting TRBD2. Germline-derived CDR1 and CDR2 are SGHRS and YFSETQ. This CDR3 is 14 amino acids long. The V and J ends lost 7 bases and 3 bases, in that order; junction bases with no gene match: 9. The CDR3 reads CASGTSGLDYEQYF. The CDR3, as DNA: TGCGCCAGCGGAACCTCGGGACTAGACTACGAGCAGTACTTC.

The chain's CDR3 is CASSLDPGTSEQYF. The CDR3 DNA sequence: TGTGCCAGCAGCTTAGATCCGGGGACGAGCGAGCAGTACTTC. The V gene is TRBV11-2, the J gene TRBJ2-7, with D perhaps given as TRBD1 or TRBD2 (5 bases each). From germline, CDR1 is SGHAT and CDR2 FQNNGV. The germline V and J ends were trimmed by 0 bases and 6 bases, with 12 bases remaining between them. The CDR3 totals 14 residues. Full variable domain (rest looked up from reference TRBV11-2 and TRBJ2-7): EAGVAQSPRYKIIEKRQSVAFWCNPISGHATLYWYQQILGQGPKLLIQFQNNGVVDDSQLPKDRFSAERLKGVDSTLKIQPAKLEDSAVYLCASSLDPGTSEQYFGPGTRLTVT.

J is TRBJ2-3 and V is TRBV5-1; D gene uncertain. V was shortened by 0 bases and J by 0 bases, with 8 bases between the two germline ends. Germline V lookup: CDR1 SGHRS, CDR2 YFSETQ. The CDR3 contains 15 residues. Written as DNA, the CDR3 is TGCGCCAGCAGCTTGGGGCCGCCGAGCACAGATACGCAGTATTTT. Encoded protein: CASSLGPPSTDTQYF. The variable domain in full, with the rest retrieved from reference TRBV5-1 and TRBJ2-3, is KAGVTQTPRYLIKTRGQQVTLSCSPISGHRSVSWYQQTPGQGLQFLFEYFSETQRNKGNFPGRFSGRQFSNSRSEMNVSTLELGDSALYLCASSLGPPSTDTQYFGPGTRLTVL.

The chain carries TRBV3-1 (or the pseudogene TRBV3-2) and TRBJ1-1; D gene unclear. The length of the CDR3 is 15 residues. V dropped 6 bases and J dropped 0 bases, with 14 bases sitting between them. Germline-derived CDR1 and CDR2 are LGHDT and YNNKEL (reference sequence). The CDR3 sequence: CASSLQSPMNTEAFF. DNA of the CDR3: TGTGCCAGCAGTCTTCAGAGTCCCATGAACACTGAAGCTTTCTTT.

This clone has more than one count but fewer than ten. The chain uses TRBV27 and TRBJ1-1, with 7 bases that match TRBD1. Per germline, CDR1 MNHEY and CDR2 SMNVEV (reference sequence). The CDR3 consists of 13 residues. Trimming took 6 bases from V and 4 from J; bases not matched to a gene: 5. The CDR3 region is CASRRQGSTEAFF. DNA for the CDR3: TGTGCCAGCAGACGACAGGGTAGCACTGAAGCTTTCTTT.

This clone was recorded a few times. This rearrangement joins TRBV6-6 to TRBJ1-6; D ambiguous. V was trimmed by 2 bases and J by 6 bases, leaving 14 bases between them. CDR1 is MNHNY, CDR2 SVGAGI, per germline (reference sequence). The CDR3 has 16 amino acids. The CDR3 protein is CASSYGQPKTNSPLHF. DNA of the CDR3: TGTGCCAGCAGTTACGGGCAGCCTAAGACTAATTCACCCCTCCACTTT.

CDR3 sequence reads: CASSESGVNQPQHF. The DNA for the CDR3 is TGTGCCAGCAGTGAGAGCGGGGTTAATCAGCCCCAGCATTTT. V gene TRBV2 combines with J gene TRBJ1-5; D unclear. This CDR3 has 14 residues. Germline CDR1 SNHLY, CDR2 FYNNEI. V was pared by 3 bases and J by 4 bases, with 10 bases between.

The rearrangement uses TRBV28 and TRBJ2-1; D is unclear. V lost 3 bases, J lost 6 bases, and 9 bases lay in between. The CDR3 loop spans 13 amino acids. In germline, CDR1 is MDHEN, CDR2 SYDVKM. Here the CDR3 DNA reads TGTGCCAGCAGTTTCCCCTCGATCAATGAGCAGTTCTTC. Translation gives CASSFPSINEQFF.

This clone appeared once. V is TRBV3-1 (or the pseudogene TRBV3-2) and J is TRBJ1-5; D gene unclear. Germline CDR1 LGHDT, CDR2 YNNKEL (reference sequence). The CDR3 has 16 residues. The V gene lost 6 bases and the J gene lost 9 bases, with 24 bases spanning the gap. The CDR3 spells CASSPSSSIWATPQHF. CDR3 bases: TGTGCCAGCAGTCCCTCCTCGTCCATCTGGGCTACGCCCCAGCATTTT.

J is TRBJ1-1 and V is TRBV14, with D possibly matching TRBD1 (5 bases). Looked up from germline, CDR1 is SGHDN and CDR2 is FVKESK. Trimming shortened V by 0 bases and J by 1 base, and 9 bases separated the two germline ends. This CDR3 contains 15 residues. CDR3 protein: CASSQEVGGNTEAFF. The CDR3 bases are TGTGCCAGCAGCCAAGAGGTTGGGGGGAACACTGAAGCTTTCTTT.

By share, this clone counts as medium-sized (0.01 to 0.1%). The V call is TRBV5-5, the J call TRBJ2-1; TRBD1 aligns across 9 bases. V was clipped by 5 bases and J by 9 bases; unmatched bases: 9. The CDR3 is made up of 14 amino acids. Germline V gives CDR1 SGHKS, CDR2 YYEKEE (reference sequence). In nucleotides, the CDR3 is TGTGCCAGCAGACTAGAACAGGGGGCGAGTGAGCAGTTCTTC. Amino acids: CASRLEQGASEQFF. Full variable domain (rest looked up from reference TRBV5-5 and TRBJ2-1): DAGVTQSPTHLIKTRGQQVTLRCSPISGHKSVSWYQQVLGQGPQFIFQYYEKEERGRGNFPDRFSARQFPNYSSELNVNALLLGDSALYLCASRLEQGASEQFFGPGTRLTVL.

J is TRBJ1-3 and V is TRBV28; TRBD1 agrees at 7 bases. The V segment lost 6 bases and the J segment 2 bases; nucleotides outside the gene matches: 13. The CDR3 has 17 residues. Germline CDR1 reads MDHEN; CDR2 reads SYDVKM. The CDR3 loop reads CASRPFPTRGAGNTIYF. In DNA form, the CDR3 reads TGTGCCAGCAGACCTTTTCCGACCAGGGGGGCTGGAAACACCATATATTTT.

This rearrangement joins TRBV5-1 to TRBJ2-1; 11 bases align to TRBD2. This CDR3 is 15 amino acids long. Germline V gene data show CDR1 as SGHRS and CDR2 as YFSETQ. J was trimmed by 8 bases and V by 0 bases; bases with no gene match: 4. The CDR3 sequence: CASSLGLAGSHEQFF. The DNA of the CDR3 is TGCGCCAGCAGCTTGGGACTAGCGGGGTCCCATGAGCAGTTCTTC.

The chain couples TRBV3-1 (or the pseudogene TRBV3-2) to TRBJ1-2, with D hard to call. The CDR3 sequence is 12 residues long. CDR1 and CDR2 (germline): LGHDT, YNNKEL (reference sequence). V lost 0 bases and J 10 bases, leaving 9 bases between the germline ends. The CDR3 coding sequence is TGTGCCAGCAGCCAAGATTTGGCCCACTACACCTTC. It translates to CASSQDLAHYTF.

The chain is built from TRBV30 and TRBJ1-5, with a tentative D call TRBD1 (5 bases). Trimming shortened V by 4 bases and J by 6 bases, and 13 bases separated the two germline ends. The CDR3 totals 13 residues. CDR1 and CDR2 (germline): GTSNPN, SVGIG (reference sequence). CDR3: CAWTTALAQPQHF. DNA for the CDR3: TGTGCCTGGACGACAGCCCTTGCTCAGCCCCAGCATTTT.

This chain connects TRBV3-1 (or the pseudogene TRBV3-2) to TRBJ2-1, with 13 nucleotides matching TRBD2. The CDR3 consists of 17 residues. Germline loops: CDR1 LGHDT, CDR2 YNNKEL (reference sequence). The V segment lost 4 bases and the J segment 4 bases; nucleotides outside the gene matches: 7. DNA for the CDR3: TGTGCCAGCAGCCTCAGGACTAGCGGGAGTTTTTACAATGAGCAGTTCTTC. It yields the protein CASSLRTSGSFYNEQFF.

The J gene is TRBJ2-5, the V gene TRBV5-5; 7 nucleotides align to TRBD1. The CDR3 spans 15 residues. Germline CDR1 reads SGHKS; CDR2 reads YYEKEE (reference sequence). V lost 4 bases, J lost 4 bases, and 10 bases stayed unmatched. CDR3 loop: CASSVNRGSGETQYF. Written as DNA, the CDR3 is TGTGCCAGCAGCGTTAACAGGGGAAGCGGAGAGACCCAGTACTTC.

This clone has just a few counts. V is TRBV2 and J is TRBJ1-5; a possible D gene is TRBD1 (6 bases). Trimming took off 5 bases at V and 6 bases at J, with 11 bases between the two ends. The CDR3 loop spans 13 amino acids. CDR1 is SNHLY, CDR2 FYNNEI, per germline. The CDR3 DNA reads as TGTGCCAGCAGTTTGACAGGTGGTCAGCCCCAGCATTTT. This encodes CASSLTGGQPQHF.

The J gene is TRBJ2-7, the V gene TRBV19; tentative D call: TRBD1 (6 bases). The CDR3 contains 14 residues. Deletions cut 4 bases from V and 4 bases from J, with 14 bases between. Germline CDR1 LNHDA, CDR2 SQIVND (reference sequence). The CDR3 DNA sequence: TGTGCCAGTAGTAACCGGGACAACCCTTACGAGCAGTACTTC. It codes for CASSNRDNPYEQYF.

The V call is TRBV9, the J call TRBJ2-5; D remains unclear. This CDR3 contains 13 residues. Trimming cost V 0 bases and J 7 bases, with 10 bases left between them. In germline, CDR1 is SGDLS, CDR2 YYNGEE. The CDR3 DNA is TGTGCCAGCAGCGTAGTTGGGGAAGGGACCCAGTACTTC. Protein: CASSVVGEGTQYF.

The CDR3 DNA sequence: TGCAGCGCTCTGGGGGGGGCTGGGCAGCCCCAGCATTTT. Its protein is CSALGGAGQPQHF. J is TRBJ1-5 and V is TRBV29-1; possibly TRBD1 for D (6 bases). The CDR3 sequence is 13 residues long. Trimming left V 7 bases short and J 7 bases short, with 17 bases between. The germline gives CDR1 SQVTM, CDR2 ANQGSEA.

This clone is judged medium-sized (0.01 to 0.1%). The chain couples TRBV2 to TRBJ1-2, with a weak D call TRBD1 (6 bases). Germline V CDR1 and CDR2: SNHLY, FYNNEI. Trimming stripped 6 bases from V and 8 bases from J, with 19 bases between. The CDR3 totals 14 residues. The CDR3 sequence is CASRDTGRGEGYTF. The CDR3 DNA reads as TGTGCCAGCAGAGACACAGGGAGGGGTGAAGGCTACACCTTC. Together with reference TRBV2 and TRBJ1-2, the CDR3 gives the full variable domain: EPEVTQTPSHQVTQMGQEVILRCVPISNHLYFYWYRQILGQKVEFLVSFYNNEISEKSEIFDDQFSVERPDGSNFTLKIRSTKLEDSAMYFCASRDTGRGEGYTFGSGTRLTVV.

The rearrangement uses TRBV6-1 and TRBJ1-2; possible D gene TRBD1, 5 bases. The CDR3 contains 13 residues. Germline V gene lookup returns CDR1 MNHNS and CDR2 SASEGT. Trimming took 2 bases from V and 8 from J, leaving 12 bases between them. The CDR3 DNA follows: TGTGCCAGCAGTGAAATCGGAGAGGGGGGCTACACCTTC. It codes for CASSEIGEGGYTF.

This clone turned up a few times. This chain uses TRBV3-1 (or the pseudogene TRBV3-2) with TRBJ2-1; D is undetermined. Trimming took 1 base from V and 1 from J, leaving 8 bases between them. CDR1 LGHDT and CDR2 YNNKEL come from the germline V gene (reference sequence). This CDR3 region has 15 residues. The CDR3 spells CASSQGAPSYNEQFF. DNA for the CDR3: TGTGCCAGCAGCCAAGGGGCCCCTTCCTACAATGAGCAGTTCTTC.

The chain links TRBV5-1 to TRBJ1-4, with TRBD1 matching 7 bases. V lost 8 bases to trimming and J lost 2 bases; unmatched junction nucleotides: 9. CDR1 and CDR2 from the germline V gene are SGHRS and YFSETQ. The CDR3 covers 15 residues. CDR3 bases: TGCGCCAGTCGACAGGGCGGTGCGACTAATGAAAAACTGTTTTTT. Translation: CASRQGGATNEKLFF.

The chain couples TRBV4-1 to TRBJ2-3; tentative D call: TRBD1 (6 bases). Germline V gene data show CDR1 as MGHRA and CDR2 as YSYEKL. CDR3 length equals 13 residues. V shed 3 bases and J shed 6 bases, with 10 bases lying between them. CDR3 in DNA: TGCGCCAGCAGCCAGCGCCAGGGGGATACGCAGTATTTT. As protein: CASSQRQGDTQYF.

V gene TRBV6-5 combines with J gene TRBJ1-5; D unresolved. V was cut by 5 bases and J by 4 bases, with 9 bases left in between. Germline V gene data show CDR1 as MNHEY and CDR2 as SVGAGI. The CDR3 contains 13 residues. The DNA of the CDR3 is TGTGCCAGCAGTCAATACTGGAATCAGCCCCAGCATTTT. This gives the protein CASSQYWNQPQHF.

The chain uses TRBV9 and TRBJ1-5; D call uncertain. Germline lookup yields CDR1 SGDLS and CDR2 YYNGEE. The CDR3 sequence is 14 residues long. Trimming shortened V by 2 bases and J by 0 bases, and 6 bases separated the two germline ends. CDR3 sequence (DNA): TGTGCCAGCAGCGTTGACCCTAGCAATCAGCCCCAGCATTTT. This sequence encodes CASSVDPSNQPQHF.

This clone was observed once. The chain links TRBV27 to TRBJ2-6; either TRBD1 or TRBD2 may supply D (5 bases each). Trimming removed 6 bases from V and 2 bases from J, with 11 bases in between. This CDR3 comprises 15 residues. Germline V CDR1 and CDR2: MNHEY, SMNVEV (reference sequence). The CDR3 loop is CASSSLGAGANVLTF. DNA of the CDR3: TGTGCCAGCAGCTCACTAGGGGCTGGGGCCAACGTCCTGACTTTC.

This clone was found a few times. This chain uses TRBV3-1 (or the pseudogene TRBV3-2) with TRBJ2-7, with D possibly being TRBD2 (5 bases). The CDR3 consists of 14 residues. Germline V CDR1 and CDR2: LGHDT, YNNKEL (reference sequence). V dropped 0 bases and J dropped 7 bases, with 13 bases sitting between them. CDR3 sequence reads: CASSQDLRSGEQYF. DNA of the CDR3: TGTGCCAGCAGCCAAGATCTGCGGTCGGGAGAGCAGTACTTC.

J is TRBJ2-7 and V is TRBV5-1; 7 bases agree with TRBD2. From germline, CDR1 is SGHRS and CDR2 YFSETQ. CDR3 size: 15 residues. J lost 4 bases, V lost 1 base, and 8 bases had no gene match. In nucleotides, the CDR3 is TGCGCCAGCAGCTTGCGTCTCGGCGGGAGTTACGAGCAGTACTTC. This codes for CASSLRLGGSYEQYF.